This T cell receptor beta chain is drawn from a study of human T cells and chemical hapten exposure. The study, taken as a whole, reports: PT1 expanded TCR numbers rose with patch test score.

Time point described: patch test 3, about 24 weeks after DPC sensitization. Treatment here: therapeutic diphenylcyclopropenone sensitization with weekly scalp DPC. Whole blood that had not been fractionated was the source of extracted total RNA. This clonotype has just a few counts. Its cognate antigen is unknown. V lost 0 bases, J lost 10 bases, and 13 bases lay in between. The germline CDR1 and CDR2 sequences are LGHDT and YNNKEL (reference sequence). This CDR3 region has 13 residues. The library labeled individual cDNA molecules by adding unique molecular identifiers to them. Source study methods: Sampled TCR counts reached a median of 95,638 per sample, with values ranging from roughly 23,224 to 700,000. One entry per CDR3 protein, called by TCRdb with MiXCR from the RACE reads. None of the V and J calls come from the authors' own analysis; TCRdb made them. The top ten hold 2% to 2.5% of the sample, which has 150,000 to 200,000 distinct CDR3 sequences, around 25% seen once.

The rearrangement links TRBV3-1 to TRBJ2-7, with D maybe TRBD2 (5 bases). This clonotype was obtained from a woman between 40 and 55 years old with alopecia areata. Some clones in this sample may be carry-over from other donors' samples. The input for sequencing was whole blood, taken in connection with sensitization to the hapten diphenylcyclopropenone (DPC). CDR3 residues: CASSQDSVPGQYF. CDR3 DNA: TGTGCCAGCAGCCAAGATTCCGTGCCGGGACAGTACTTC.